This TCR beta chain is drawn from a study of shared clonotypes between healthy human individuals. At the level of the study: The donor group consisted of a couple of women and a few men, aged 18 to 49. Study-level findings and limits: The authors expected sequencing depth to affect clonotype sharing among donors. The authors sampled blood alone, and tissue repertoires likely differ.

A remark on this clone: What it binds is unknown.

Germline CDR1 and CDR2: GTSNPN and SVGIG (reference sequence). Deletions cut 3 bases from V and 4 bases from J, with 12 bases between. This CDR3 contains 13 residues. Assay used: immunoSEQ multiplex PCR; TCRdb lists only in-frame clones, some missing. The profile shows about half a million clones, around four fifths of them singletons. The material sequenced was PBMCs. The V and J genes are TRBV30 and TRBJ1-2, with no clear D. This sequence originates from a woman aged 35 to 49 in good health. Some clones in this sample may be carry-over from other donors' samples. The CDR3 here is CAWSSGSGYGYTF. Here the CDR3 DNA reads TGTGCCTGGAGCTCGGGGAGCGGCTATGGCTACACCTTC.